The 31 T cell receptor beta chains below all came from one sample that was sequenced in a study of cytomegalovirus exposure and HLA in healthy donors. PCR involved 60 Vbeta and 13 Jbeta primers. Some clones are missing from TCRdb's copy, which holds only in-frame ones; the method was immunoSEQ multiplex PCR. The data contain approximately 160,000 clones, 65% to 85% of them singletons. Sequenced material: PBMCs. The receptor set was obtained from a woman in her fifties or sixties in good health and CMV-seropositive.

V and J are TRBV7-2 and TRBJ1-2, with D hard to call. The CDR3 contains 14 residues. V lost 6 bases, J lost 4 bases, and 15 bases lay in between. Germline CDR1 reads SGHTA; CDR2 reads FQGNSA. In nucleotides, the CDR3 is TGTGCCAGCAGGCCGAGTGTACTCGGCTATGGCTACACCTTC. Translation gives CASRPSVLGYGYTF.

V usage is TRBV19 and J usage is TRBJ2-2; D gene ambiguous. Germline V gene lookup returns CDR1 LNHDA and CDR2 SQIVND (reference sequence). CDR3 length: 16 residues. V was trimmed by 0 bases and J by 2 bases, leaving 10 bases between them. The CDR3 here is CASSIDLGDNTGELFF. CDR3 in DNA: TGTGCCAGTAGTATAGATCTCGGAGATAACACCGGGGAGCTGTTTTTT.

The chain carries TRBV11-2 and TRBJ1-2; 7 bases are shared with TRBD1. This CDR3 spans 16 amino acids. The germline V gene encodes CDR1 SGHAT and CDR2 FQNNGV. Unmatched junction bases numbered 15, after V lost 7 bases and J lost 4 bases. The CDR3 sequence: CASTLRDGTVFYGYTF. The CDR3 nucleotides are TGTGCCAGCACCCTTAGAGATGGGACAGTGTTCTATGGCTACACCTTC.

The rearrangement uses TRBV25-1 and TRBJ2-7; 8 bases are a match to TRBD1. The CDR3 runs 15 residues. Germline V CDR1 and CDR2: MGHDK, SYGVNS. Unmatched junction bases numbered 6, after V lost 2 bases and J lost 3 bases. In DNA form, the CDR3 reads TGTGCCAGCAGTGAAGGACAGGGACGGGTCTACGAGCAGTACTTC. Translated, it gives CASSEGQGRVYEQYF.

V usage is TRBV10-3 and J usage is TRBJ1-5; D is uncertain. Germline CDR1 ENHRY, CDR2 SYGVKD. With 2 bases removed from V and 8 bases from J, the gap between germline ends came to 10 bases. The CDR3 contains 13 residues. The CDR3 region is CAISEQQLKPQHF. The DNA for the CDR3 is TGTGCCATCAGTGAGCAACAGCTTAAGCCCCAGCATTTT.

CDR3 sequence: CASSLLFKGIKNTEAFF. The CDR3 nucleotides read TGTGCCAGCAGCCTACTCTTCAAGGGGATAAAGAACACTGAAGCTTTCTTT. This chain links TRBV11-1 with TRBJ1-1; possibly TRBD1 for D (5 bases). The CDR3 runs 17 residues. Germline values: CDR1 SGHAT, CDR2 FQDESV (reference sequence). Trimming left V 5 bases short and J 1 base short, with 20 bases between.

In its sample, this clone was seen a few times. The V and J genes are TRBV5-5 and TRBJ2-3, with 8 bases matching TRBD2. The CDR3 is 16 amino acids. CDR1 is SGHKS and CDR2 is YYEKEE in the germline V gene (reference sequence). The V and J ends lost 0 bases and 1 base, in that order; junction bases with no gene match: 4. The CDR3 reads CASSLGVGRGTDTQYF. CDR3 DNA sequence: TGTGCCAGCAGCTTGGGGGTCGGGAGGGGCACAGATACGCAGTATTTT.

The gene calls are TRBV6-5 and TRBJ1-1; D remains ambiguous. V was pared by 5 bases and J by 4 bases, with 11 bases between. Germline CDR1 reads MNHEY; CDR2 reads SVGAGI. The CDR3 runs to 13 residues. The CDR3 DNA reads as TGTGCCAGCAGTGCTTTGGCGGGCACTGAAGCTTTCTTT. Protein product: CASSALAGTEAFF.

CDR3 in amino acids: CASSQLRRGTQYF. The CDR3 DNA reads as TGTGCCAGCAGCCAACTCCGGAGGGGGACCCAGTACTTC. The chain has TRBV14 and TRBJ2-5; D is perhaps TRBD2 (6 bases). V was pared by 2 bases and J by 7 bases, with 11 bases between. Per germline, CDR1 SGHDN and CDR2 FVKESK. The CDR3 covers 13 residues.

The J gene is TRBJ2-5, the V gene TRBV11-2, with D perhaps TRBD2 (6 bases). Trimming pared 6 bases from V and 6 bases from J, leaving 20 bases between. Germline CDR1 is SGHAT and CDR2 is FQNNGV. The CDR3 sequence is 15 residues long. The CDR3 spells CASSSRLDAVQTQYF. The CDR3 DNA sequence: TGTGCCAGCAGTTCCCGACTAGACGCGGTGCAGACCCAGTACTTC.

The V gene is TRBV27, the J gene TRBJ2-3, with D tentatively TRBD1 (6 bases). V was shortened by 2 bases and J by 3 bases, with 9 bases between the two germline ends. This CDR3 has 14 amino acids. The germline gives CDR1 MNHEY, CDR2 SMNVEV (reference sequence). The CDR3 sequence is CASSLDRPTDTQYF. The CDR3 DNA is TGTGCCAGCAGTTTAGACAGGCCGACAGATACGCAGTATTTT.

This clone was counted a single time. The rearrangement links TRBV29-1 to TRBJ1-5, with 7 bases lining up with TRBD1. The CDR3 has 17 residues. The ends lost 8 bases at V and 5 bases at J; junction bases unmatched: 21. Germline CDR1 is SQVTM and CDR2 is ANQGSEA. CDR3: CSPQRAGLQGEDQPQHF. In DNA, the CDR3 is TGCAGCCCTCAACGGGCTGGCCTTCAGGGGGAGGATCAGCCCCAGCATTTT.

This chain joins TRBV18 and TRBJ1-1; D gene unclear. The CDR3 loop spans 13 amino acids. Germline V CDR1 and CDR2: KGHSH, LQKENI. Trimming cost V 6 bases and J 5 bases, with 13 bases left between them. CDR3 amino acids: CASSANLETEAFF. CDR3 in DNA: TGTGCCAGCTCGGCAAACCTAGAGACTGAAGCTTTCTTT.

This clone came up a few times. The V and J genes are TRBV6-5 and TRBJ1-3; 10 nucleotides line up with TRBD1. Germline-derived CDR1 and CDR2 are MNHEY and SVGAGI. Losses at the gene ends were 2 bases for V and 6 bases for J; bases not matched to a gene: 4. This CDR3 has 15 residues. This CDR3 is CASSYDGQGVNTIYF. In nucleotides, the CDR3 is TGTGCCAGCAGTTACGACGGACAGGGGGTAAACACCATATATTTT.

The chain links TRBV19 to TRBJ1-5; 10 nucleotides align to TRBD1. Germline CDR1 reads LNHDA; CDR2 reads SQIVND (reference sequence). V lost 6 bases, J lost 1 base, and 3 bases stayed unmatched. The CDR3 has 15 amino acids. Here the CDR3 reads CASSQGQGSNQPQHF. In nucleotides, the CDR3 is TGTGCCAGTAGCCAGGGACAGGGGAGCAATCAGCCCCAGCATTTT.

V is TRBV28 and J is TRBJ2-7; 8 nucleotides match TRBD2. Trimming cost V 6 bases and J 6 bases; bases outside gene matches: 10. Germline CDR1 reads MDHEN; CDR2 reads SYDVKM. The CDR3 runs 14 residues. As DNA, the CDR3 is TGTGCCAGCAGCCTCAGCGGGAGAATATCCGAGCAGTACTTC. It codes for CASSLSGRISEQYF.

DNA of the CDR3: TGTGCCAGCAGCCCTCAAGCGGGACTAGCGGCAGTCACCGGGGAGCTGTTTTTT. Translating it yields CASSPQAGLAAVTGELFF. The genes are TRBV13 and TRBJ2-2; 11 positions agree with TRBD2. V was clipped by 5 bases and J by 4 bases; unmatched bases: 12. This CDR3 has 18 residues. The V gene's germline CDR1 is PRHDT and CDR2 FYEKMQ (reference sequence).

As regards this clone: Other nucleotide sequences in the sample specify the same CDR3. CDR3 in DNA: TGTGCCAGCAGCTTATCCGGTAATCAGCCCCAGCATTTT. As protein: CASSLSGNQPQHF. The chain uses TRBV7-2 and TRBJ1-5; D is unresolved. Germline CDR1 reads SGHTA; CDR2 reads FQGNSA. The V end lost 2 bases, the J end lost 4 bases, and 6 bases lay between the germline ends. This CDR3 contains 13 residues. Full variable domain (outside the CDR3, taken from reference TRBV7-2 and TRBJ1-5): GAGVSQSPSNKVTEKGKDVELRCDPISGHTALYWYRQSLGQGLEFLIYFQGNSAPDKSGLPSDRFSAERTGGSVSTLTIQRTQQEDSAVYLCASSLSGNQPQHFGDGTRLSIL.

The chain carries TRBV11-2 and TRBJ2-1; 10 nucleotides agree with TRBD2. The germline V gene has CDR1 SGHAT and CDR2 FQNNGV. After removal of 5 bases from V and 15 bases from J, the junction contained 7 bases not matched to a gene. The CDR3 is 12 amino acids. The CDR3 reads CASSTPGLAPFF. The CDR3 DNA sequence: TGTGCCAGCAGCACGCCGGGACTAGCGCCGTTCTTC.

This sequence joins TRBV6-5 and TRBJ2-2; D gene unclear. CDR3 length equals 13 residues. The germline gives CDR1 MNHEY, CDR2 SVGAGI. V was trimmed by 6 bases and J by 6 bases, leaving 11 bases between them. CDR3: CASSPIIPGELFF. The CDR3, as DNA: TGTGCCAGCAGCCCTATCATCCCCGGGGAGCTGTTTTTT.

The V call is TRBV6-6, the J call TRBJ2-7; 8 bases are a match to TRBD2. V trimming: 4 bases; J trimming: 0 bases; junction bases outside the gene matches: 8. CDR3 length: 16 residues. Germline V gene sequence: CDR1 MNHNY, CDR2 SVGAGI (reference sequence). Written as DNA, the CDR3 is TGTGCCAGCAGTTTGACTAAGCGGGGGCCCTCCTACGAGCAGTACTTC. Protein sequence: CASSLTKRGPSYEQYF.

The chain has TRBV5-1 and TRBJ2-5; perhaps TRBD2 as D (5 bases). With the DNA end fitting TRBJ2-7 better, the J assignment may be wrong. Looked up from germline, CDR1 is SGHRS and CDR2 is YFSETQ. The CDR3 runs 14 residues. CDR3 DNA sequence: TGCGCCAGCAGCTTATCCCCGAGGGTGAGCGAGCAGTACTTC. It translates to CASSLSPRVSEQYF.

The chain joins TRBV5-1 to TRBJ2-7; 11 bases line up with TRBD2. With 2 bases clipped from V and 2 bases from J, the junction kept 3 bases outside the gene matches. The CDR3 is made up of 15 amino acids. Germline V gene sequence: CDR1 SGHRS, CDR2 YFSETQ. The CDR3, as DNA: TGCGCCAGCAGCTTCGGGACTAGCGGTACCTACGAGCAGTACTTC. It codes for CASSFGTSGTYEQYF.

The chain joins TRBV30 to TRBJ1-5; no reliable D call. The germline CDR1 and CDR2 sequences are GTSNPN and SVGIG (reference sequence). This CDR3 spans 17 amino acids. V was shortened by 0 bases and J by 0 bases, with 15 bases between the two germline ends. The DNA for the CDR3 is TGTGCCTGGAGTGTACCCCGAGCGGGATATAGCAATCAGCCCCAGCATTTT. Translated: CAWSVPRAGYSNQPQHF.

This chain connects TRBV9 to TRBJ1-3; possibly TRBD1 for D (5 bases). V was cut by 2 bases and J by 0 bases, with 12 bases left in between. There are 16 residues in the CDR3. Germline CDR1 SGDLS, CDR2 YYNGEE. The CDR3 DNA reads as TGTGCCAGCAGCGTGACCGTCAGGGCCTCTGGAAACACCATATATTTT. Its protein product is CASSVTVRASGNTIYF.

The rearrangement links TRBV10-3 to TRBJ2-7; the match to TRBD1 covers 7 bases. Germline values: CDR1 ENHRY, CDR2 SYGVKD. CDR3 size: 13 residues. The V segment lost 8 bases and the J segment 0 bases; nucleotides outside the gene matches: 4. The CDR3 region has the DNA TGTGCCATCGCGGACAGGTCCTCCTACGAGCAGTACTTC. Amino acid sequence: CAIADRSSYEQYF.

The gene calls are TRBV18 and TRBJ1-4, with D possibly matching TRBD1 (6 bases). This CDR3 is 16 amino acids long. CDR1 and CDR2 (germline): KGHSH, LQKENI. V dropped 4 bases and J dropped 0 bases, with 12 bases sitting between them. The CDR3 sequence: CASSLWTAATNEKLFF. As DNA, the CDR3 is TGTGCCAGCTCACTATGGACAGCCGCAACTAATGAAAAACTGTTTTTT.

CDR3 residues: CASSVGAGDRGRGTQYF. The CDR3 bases are TGTGCCAGCAGCGTAGGAGCGGGGGACAGGGGGCGCGGGACCCAGTACTTC. V is TRBV9 and J is TRBJ2-5; 12 nucleotides align to TRBD1. Losses at the gene ends were 0 bases for V and 7 bases for J; bases not matched to a gene: 10. The CDR3 spans 17 residues. The germline V gene has CDR1 SGDLS and CDR2 YYNGEE.

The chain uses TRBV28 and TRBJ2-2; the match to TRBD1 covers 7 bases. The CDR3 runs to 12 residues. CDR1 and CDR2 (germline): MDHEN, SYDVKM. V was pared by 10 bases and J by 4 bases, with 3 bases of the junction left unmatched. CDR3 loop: CATRGPTGELFF. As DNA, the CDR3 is TGTGCCACAAGGGGGCCCACCGGGGAGCTGTTTTTT.

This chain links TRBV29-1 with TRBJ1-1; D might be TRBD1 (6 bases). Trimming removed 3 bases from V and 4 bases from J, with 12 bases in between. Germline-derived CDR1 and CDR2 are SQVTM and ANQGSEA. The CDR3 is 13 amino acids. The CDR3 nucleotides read TGCAGCGTTGAGGCGGGGGCGGGCACTGAAGCTTTCTTT. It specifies CSVEAGAGTEAFF.

The CDR3 sequence: CAWSRGGSYNEQFF. The CDR3 DNA follows: TGTGCCTGGAGTAGGGGGGGGTCTTACAATGAGCAGTTCTTC. V usage is TRBV30 and J usage is TRBJ2-1, with D perhaps TRBD2 (7 bases). V lost 2 bases and J 4 bases, leaving 12 bases between the germline ends. The CDR3 has 14 residues. CDR1 is GTSNPN and CDR2 is SVGIG in the germline V gene (reference sequence).